Sequencing of this TCR beta chain was carried out in a study of shared clonotypes between healthy human individuals. In the study overall: The study enrolled a couple of women and a few men aged 18 to 49. Regarding the study as a whole: With a handful of donors compared, around 5% of naive CD4 clonotypes were shared.

An assay was performed, and its level was deep. Sequencing used immunoSEQ multiplex PCR; TCRdb keeps in-frame clones, though not all of them. Among 1,500,000 or so clones listed, 97% to 99% were seen once. This clone appeared once. Its antigen is as yet unknown. CD4+ cells were split into CD45RA+ naive and CD45RA-negative memory subsets. Trimming pared 3 bases from V and 1 base from J, leaving 15 bases between. This CDR3 region has 16 residues. Per germline, CDR1 SGHRS and CDR2 YFSETQ. The material sequenced was naive CD4+ T cells sorted from blood. Subset here: CD45RA+ positively selected. This rearrangement joins TRBV5-1 to TRBJ2-3; unclear D gene. The clonotype was recovered from a young man in good health. CDR3 protein: CASSSGGRVGTDTQYF. The DNA for the CDR3 is TGCGCCAGCAGCTCGGGTGGTAGGGTTGGCACAGATACGCAGTATTTT.